This paragraph reports one TCR beta chain. As yet, its antigen is unknown. Being one base from a much bigger clone, this may be a read error. This sample is part of a study of regulatory T cells in long-lasting Graves disease. The CDR3 loop spans 15 amino acids. The ends lost 8 bases at V and 2 bases at J; junction bases unmatched: 11. The germline CDR1 and CDR2 sequences are MNHEY and SVGEGT. The TCR beta library used iRepertoire HTBI primers with Arm-PCR amplification of CDR3. One entry per CDR3 protein, called by TCRdb with MiXCR from the multiplex PCR reads. This sample has roughly 470,000 distinct CDR3 sequences, with about 20% found just once. Study-level points and caveats: Researchers reported studying only peripheral blood, not thyroid tissue. Among samples with persistent disease, TRBV28, TRBJ1-2 and TRBJ2-5 were favored. Sharing of public clonotypes was greater in persistent patients (2,741) than in new patients (more than 900).

Described time point: persistent/refractory GD, antithyroid drugs over 5 years with positive TRAb. After RNA was extracted from PBMCs, the TCR library was made from it. The starting material was peripheral blood mononuclear cells (PBMCs), obtained when the disease was refractory, from a patient treated with antithyroid drugs. This chain connects TRBV6-2 or TRBV6-3 to TRBJ2-5; 7 bases match TRBD1. The sequence derives from a female donor with Graves disease. The CDR3 region is CASGLVRTGQETQYF. CDR3 bases: TGTGCCAGCGGTTTAGTCCGGACAGGACAAGAGACCCAGTACTTC.